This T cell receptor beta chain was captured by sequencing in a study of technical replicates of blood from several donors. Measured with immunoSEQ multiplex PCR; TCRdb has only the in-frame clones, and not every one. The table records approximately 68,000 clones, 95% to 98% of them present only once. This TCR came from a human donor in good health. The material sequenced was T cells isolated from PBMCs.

CDR3 coding DNA: TGTGCCAGCAGAGACAGGGGGCAAGGTGGCTACACCTTC. Encoded protein: CASRDRGQGGYTF. V gene TRBV25-1 combines with J gene TRBJ1-2, with 10 bases fitting TRBD1. CDR3 length equals 13 residues. After removal of 6 bases from V and 7 bases from J, the junction contained 5 bases not matched to a gene. The germline gives CDR1 MGHDK, CDR2 SYGVNS.